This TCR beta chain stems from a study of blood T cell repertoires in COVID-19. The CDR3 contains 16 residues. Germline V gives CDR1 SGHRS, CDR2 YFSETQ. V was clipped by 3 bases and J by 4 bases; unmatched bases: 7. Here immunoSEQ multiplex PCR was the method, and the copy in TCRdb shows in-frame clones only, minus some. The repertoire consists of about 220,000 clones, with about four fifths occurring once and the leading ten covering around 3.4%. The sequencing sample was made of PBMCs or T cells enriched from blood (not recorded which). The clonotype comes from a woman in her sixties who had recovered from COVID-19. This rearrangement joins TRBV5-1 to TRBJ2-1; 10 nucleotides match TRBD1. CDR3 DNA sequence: TGCGCCAGCAGCTGGACCGGGACAGGGGATTACAATGAGCAGTTCTTC. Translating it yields CASSWTGTGDYNEQFF.